The 4 T cell receptor beta chains below were found in one sample sequenced in a study of T cells after yellow fever vaccination (dated by TCRdb to the late 2010s). Read against the paper, the sample's treatment or condition label means: live attenuated yellow fever vaccine strain. Library generation was performed with 5' RACE. These reads were obtained on an Illumina NovaSeq 6000. Using fastp at Q25 and MiXCR, TCRdb reprocessed the public reads and kept productive beta chains. Each record represents a unique CDR3 protein, reported with the most common genes and DNA among its rows. This sample comprises 150,000 to 200,000 distinct CDR3 sequences, approximately 10% of them detected only once. Of the sample, about 40% falls within the top ten clones. The input for sequencing was CD8+ T cells sorted from PBMCs, taken 15 days after the yellow fever booster vaccination. These receptors were obtained from a young man who received the YFV17D yellow fever vaccine.

This clonotype was detected only a few times. This chain connects TRBV7-9 to TRBJ2-5, with a weak D call TRBD2 (6 bases). The germline V gene has CDR1 SEHNR and CDR2 FQNEAQ (reference sequence). This CDR3 is 15 amino acids long. V dropped 4 bases and J dropped 3 bases, with 15 bases sitting between them. The CDR3 here is CASSSPLGGEETQYF. The CDR3 DNA reads TGTGCCAGCAGCTCACCGCTGGGGGGAGAAGAGACCCAGTACTTC.

The chain carries TRBV11-2 and TRBJ2-7, with TRBD1 as a possible D gene (6 bases). The V gene lost 4 bases and the J gene lost 3 bases, with 13 bases spanning the gap. This CDR3 has 14 amino acids. Germline lookup yields CDR1 SGHAT and CDR2 FQNNGV. The CDR3 DNA reads as TGTGCCAGCAGCTACTCGACAGGAAACTACGAGCAGTACGTC. Protein product: CASSYSTGNYEQYV.

This clonotype was observed a few times. The V call is TRBV5-1, the J call TRBJ2-4; no reliable D call. CDR1 is SGHRS, CDR2 YFSETQ, per germline. With 0 bases removed from V and 5 bases from J, the gap between germline ends came to 12 bases. The CDR3 totals 15 residues. This chain's CDR3 is CASSLALGEENIQYF. The DNA for the CDR3 is TGCGCCAGCAGCTTGGCCCTTGGCGAGGAAAACATTCAGTACTTC.

This clonotype was detected a few times. This chain links TRBV7-3 with TRBJ2-2; D is undetermined. This CDR3 has 13 amino acids. Trimming removed 4 bases from V and 7 bases from J, with 10 bases in between. Germline V CDR1 and CDR2: SGHTA, FQGTGA. CDR3 bases: TGTGCCAGCAGCTACGACCCGATCGGGGAGCTGTTTTTT. It encodes CASSYDPIGELFF.